This passage covers 18 T cell receptor beta chains from one sample sequenced in a study of shared clonotypes between healthy human individuals. Produced via immunoSEQ multiplex PCR; TCRdb's table is partial and in-frame only. The data hold more than 2 million clones, with 85% to 95% observed a single time. The sequenced sample was naive CD4+ T cells sorted from blood. Subset meaning: CD45RA+ positively selected. These receptors all come from a man between 18 and 29 years old in good health.

The CDR3 DNA follows: TGCGCCAGCACAACTAACACAGATACGCAGTATTTT. Protein sequence: CASTTNTDTQYF. The rearrangement uses TRBV10-2 and TRBJ2-3; D is unresolved. The CDR3 length is 12 residues. Looked up from germline, CDR1 is WSHSY and CDR2 is SAAADI. Trimming shortened V by 7 bases and J by 2 bases, and 7 bases separated the two germline ends.

This clone was counted once. The chain links TRBV2 to TRBJ2-7, with TRBD1 matching 7 bases. CDR3 length: 14 residues. Germline V gives CDR1 SNHLY, CDR2 FYNNEI. Trimming cost V 7 bases and J 2 bases; bases outside gene matches: 8. The CDR3 sequence is CASTRTGQPYEQYF. For the CDR3, the DNA is TGTGCCAGCACCAGGACAGGCCAGCCCTACGAGCAGTACTTC.

The chain employs TRBV7-2 and TRBJ2-7; 9 bases map to TRBD1. V lost 5 bases, J lost 2 bases, and 4 bases stayed unmatched. CDR1 and CDR2 (germline): SGHTA, FQGNSA. CDR3 length: 14 amino acids. This chain's CDR3 is CASSAGTGPYEQYF. The CDR3 coding sequence is TGTGCCAGCAGCGCCGGGACAGGGCCCTACGAGCAGTACTTC.

The chain combines TRBV30 with TRBJ2-2; 7 bases map to TRBD1. The V gene's germline CDR1 is GTSNPN and CDR2 SVGIG (reference sequence). The J segment lost 6 bases and the V segment lost 4 bases, leaving 5 bases of the junction unmatched. This CDR3 comprises 13 residues. The CDR3 sequence is CAWIRDRAGELFF. The CDR3 nucleotides are TGTGCCTGGATCCGCGACAGGGCCGGGGAGCTGTTTTTT.

V and J are TRBV5-6 and TRBJ1-3; D is uncertain. Germline-derived CDR1 and CDR2 are SGHDT and YYEEEE. The CDR3 sequence is 16 residues long. V was pared by 0 bases and J by 1 base, with 11 bases between. The CDR3 region is CASSLALLVSGNTIYF. Here the CDR3 DNA reads TGTGCCAGCAGCTTGGCGTTATTAGTGTCTGGAAACACCATATATTTT.

V and J are TRBV10-1 and TRBJ1-2; 8 bases map to TRBD1. J lost 4 bases, V lost 1 base, and 8 bases had no gene match. Per the germline V gene, CDR1 is WNHNN and CDR2 is SYGVQD (reference sequence). The CDR3 sequence is 16 residues long. DNA of the CDR3: TGCGCCAGCAGTGAGTTCCTCTCGACAGGGGTCTATGGCTACACCTTC. This codes for CASSEFLSTGVYGYTF.

V usage is TRBV2 and J usage is TRBJ1-2; 9 bases line up with TRBD1. Germline values: CDR1 SNHLY, CDR2 FYNNEI. Trimming cost V 6 bases and J 8 bases; bases outside gene matches: 7. The CDR3 spans 13 residues. In nucleotides, the CDR3 is TGTGCCAGCAGACAACAGGGGGCGCTGGGCTACACCTTC. Translation gives CASRQQGALGYTF.

The CDR3 here is CASSPRGTGGYSGNTIYF. In nucleotides, the CDR3 is TGTGCCAGCAGCCCCCGGGGTACAGGAGGTTACTCTGGAAACACCATATATTTT. V and J are TRBV7-8 and TRBJ1-3; D is possibly TRBD1 (5 bases). This CDR3 comprises 18 residues. Trimming removed 5 bases at V and 0 bases at J, with 20 bases between. Germline V gives CDR1 SGHVS, CDR2 FQNEAQ.

The chain recombines TRBV5-4 with TRBJ2-7; D uncertain. V was shortened by 0 bases and J by 2 bases, with 18 bases between the two germline ends. The germline V gene has CDR1 SGHNT and CDR2 YYREEE (reference sequence). The length of the CDR3 is 17 residues. CDR3 sequence reads: CASSLGPVASGPYEQYF. CDR3 nucleotides: TGTGCCAGCAGCTTGGGCCCGGTAGCTTCCGGTCCCTACGAGCAGTACTTC.

This sequence joins TRBV7-9 and TRBJ2-3; 9 nucleotides match TRBD2. V lost 6 bases to trimming and J lost 0 bases; unmatched junction nucleotides: 4. This CDR3 comprises 15 residues. Germline values: CDR1 SEHNR, CDR2 FQNEAQ (reference sequence). CDR3 sequence reads: CASRATSGSTDTQYF. CDR3 sequence (DNA): TGTGCCAGCAGGGCAACTAGCGGGAGCACAGATACGCAGTATTTT.

This chain uses TRBV11-2 with TRBJ2-2, with 9 bases matching TRBD1. The CDR3 loop spans 16 amino acids. V lost 8 bases to trimming and J lost 0 bases; unmatched junction nucleotides: 7. Germline V gene lookup returns CDR1 SGHAT and CDR2 FQNNGV. CDR3 DNA sequence: TGTGCCAGCGGAGCCGGGACAGGGTCGAACACCGGGGAGCTGTTTTTT. This translates into CASGAGTGSNTGELFF.

The chain carries TRBV28 and TRBJ2-1; no clear D gene. The V end lost 8 bases, the J end lost 0 bases, and 11 bases lay between the germline ends. CDR1 and CDR2 from the germline V gene are MDHEN and SYDVKM. The CDR3 runs to 14 residues. CDR3 residues: CASRLIDSYNEQFF. The CDR3 DNA reads as TGTGCCAGCCGACTTATTGACTCCTACAATGAGCAGTTCTTC.

CDR3 nucleotides: TGTGCCAGCAGAGTTGACAGGGCTAACTATGGCTACACCTTC. This encodes CASRVDRANYGYTF. The rearrangement uses TRBV6-5 and TRBJ1-2, with 7 nucleotides matching TRBD1. Trimming cost V 6 bases and J 0 bases; bases outside gene matches: 4. This CDR3 region has 14 residues. Germline CDR1 reads MNHEY; CDR2 reads SVGAGI.

The rearrangement uses TRBV10-3 and TRBJ2-2; D uncertain. This CDR3 spans 11 amino acids. V was trimmed by 1 base and J by 8 bases, leaving 2 bases between them. Germline CDR1 is ENHRY and CDR2 is SYGVKD. The CDR3, as DNA: TGTGCCATCAGTGAGTGGGGGGAGCTGTTTTTT. Its translation: CAISEWGELFF.

The V call is TRBV5-4, the J call TRBJ1-1, with a weak D call TRBD1 (5 bases). Germline V gene data show CDR1 as SGHNT and CDR2 as YYREEE (reference sequence). The V end lost 7 bases, the J end lost 4 bases, and 23 bases lay between the germline ends. CDR3 size: 16 residues. CDR3 amino acids: CASAPGKALEGTEAFF. For the CDR3, the DNA is TGTGCCAGCGCGCCAGGGAAGGCGTTAGAGGGCACTGAAGCTTTCTTT.

This chain joins TRBV4-2 and TRBJ2-7; D is unclear. Germline V gene lookup returns CDR1 LGHNA and CDR2 YNFKEQ. V was clipped by 0 bases and J by 0 bases, with 9 bases between them. CDR3 length: 15 amino acids. CDR3 loop: CASSQERSGSYEQYF. CDR3 bases: TGTGCCAGCAGCCAAGAGAGGTCCGGCTCCTACGAGCAGTACTTC.

The V gene is TRBV10-1, the J gene TRBJ2-3, with TRBD2 matching over 8 bases. J lost 4 bases, V lost 8 bases, and 5 bases had no gene match. CDR1 WNHNN and CDR2 SYGVQD come from the germline V gene (reference sequence). The CDR3 loop spans 13 amino acids. Here the CDR3 reads CASAAGGPDTQYF. DNA for the CDR3: TGCGCCAGCGCGGCGGGGGGACCAGATACGCAGTATTTT.

The chain is built from TRBV6-5 and TRBJ1-2; possible D gene TRBD1, 6 bases. The CDR3 has 12 residues. The V gene lost 5 bases and the J gene lost 8 bases, with 12 bases spanning the gap. Germline V gives CDR1 MNHEY, CDR2 SVGAGI. The CDR3 coding sequence is TGTGCCAGCAGTCCTTTTACAGGGGGCTACACCTTC. Translated, it gives CASSPFTGGYTF.